The rows below give T cell receptor beta chains drawn from one sample of a study of immune heterogeneity within non-small cell lung tumors. TCRdb independently ran MiXCR on the multiplex PCR reads; one entry per CDR3 protein. The sample contains fewer than 12,000 distinct CDR3 sequences, roughly 30% of which appear only once. The sequencing input was lung tumor tissue. These TCRs come from a woman aged 60-70 years with non-small cell lung cancer. The CDR3 runs from the conserved cysteine through the conserved F or W. Each record gives: D gene, V gene, clone size, J gene, CDR3 protein, CDR3 DNA. A D gene is named only where the DNA matches it firmly. Size is omitted from some rows. Given values are once, few, many or a class for expanded clones.

TRBD2	TRBV10-1	medium-sized	TRBJ2-7	CASRPQTSGTHYEQYF	TGCGCCAGCCGCCCCCAGACTAGCGGGACTCACTACGAGCAGTACTTC
-	TRBV27	-	TRBJ1-3	CASSPSRASGNTIYF	TGTGCCAGCAGTCCTTCCCGAGCGTCTGGAAACACCATATATTTT
TRBD1	TRBV7-2	few	TRBJ2-2	CASSLRRQGNGNTGELFF	TGTGCCAGCAGCTTAAGGAGACAGGGTAACGGGAACACCGGGGAGCTGTTTTTT
TRBD1	TRBV28	-	TRBJ2-7	CASSRPGQAYEQYF	TGTGCCAGCAGTCGACCGGGACAGGCCTACGAGCAGTACTTC
-	TRBV5-1	-	TRBJ2-7	CASSLASGLYEQYF	TGCGCCAGCAGCTTGGCCTCAGGGCTCTACGAGCAGTACTTC
-	TRBV27	-	TRBJ1-1	CASSSSSQGTEAFF	TGTGCCAGCAGTTCCTCCTCGCAGGGAACTGAAGCTTTCTTT
TRBD2	TRBV27	medium-sized	TRBJ2-1	CASSRGTSVVYEQFF	TGTGCCAGCAGTCGCGGGACTAGCGTGGTCTATGAGCAGTTCTTC
-	TRBV6-2/TRBV6-3	few	TRBJ2-5	CASSYQGVVQETQYF	TGTGCCAGCAGTTACCAGGGAGTCGTCCAAGAGACCCAGTACTTC
-	TRBV5-6	medium-sized	TRBJ2-1	CASSFEGSQFF	TGTGCCAGCAGCTTTGAAGGTTCGCAGTTCTTC
-	TRBV7-2	many	TRBJ2-3	CASTLFQRTDTQYF	TGTGCCAGCACCCTATTCCAACGCACAGATACGCAGTATTTT
-	TRBV5-1	many	TRBJ1-1	CASSLVINTEAFF	TGCGCCAGCAGCTTGGTAATTAACACTGAAGCTTTCTTT
-	TRBV7-2	few	TRBJ1-2	CASSFSRDGGYTF	TGTGCCAGCAGCTTTTCGAGGGACGGTGGCTACACCTTC
-	TRBV11-3	many	TRBJ2-3	CASSLVPDTQYF	TGTGCCAGCAGCTTAGTCCCAGATACGCAGTATTTT
-	TRBV28	many	TRBJ2-5	CASSREGALGETQYF	TGTGCCAGCAGTCGAGAGGGAGCGCTTGGAGAGACCCAGTACTTC
-	TRBV6-2/TRBV6-3	medium-sized	TRBJ1-1	CASSFKTGRSSGTEAFF	TGTGCCAGCAGTTTTAAGACCGGCAGATCCTCTGGGACTGAAGCTTTCTTT
-	TRBV6-1	-	TRBJ1-4	CASRTGTGGTGVFF	TGTGCCAGCAGGACAGGAACCGGGGGCACGGGGGTGTTTTTT
TRBD2	TRBV6-1	once	TRBJ2-2	CASSERIAGGDTNTGELFF	TGTGCCAGCAGTGAACGGATAGCGGGAGGAGACACGAACACCGGGGAGCTGTTTTTT
TRBD1	TRBV4-2	many	TRBJ1-4	CASSQGGQGIDEKLFF	TGTGCCAGCAGCCAAGGGGGACAGGGGATAGATGAAAAACTGTTTTTT
TRBD2	TRBV11-2	-	TRBJ2-1	CASSLVGREGRPYHEQCF	TGTGCCAGCAGCTTAGTTGGACGGGAGGGGCGGCCCTACCATGAGCAGTGCTTC
-	TRBV2	few	TRBJ1-1	CASSGAGQNTEAFF	TGTGCCAGCAGTGGAGCGGGACAGAACACTGAAGCTTTCTTT
-	TRBV20-1	-	TRBJ1-5	CSARFCDSHYSNQPQHF	TGCAGTGCTAGGTTCTGCGACAGCCATTATAGCAATCAGCCCCAGCATTTT
TRBD1	TRBV20-1	-	TRBJ2-1	CSWTGAYSYNEQFF	TGCAGCTGGACAGGGGCTTACTCCTACAATGAGCAGTTCTTC
-	TRBV20-1	medium-sized	TRBJ1-1	CRPQDQMNTEAFF	TGCAGGCCCCAGGACCAAATGAACACTGAAGCTTTCTTT